These 3 T cell receptor beta chains were all obtained from the same sample, sequenced in a study of T cell clonality in common variable immunodeficiency. Sequencing was performed with immunoSEQ multiplex PCR; in TCRdb, only in-frame clones are kept and a portion is missing. In total the sample includes about 64,000 clones, none of them seen once. The material sequenced was peripheral blood mononuclear cells. These receptors were obtained from a person aged 18 to 75 in good health.

This clone was seen many times. The read halts 3 residues ahead of the CDR3 end, with the missing end drawn from the germline J gene. The genes are TRBV5-1 and TRBJ2-1, with 12 bases that match TRBD2. CDR3 length: 16 amino acids. Germline V CDR1 and CDR2: SGHRS, YFSETQ. V lost 4 bases, J lost 6 bases, and 8 bases stayed unmatched. The chain's CDR3 is CASSPSGRGLVNEQFF. The sequenced CDR3 bases are TGCGCCAGCAGCCCTAGCGGGAGGGGGTTGGTCAATGAG.

Remarks on this clone: An end of the junction does not agree with germline; a read error may underlie this. The read terminates 3 residues ahead of where the CDR3 ends, so the germline J gene completes it. This sequence joins TRBV6-1 and TRBJ1-2, with 9 bases matching TRBD1. This CDR3 has 16 amino acids. Germline CDR1 is MNHNS and CDR2 is SASEGT. The CDR3 bases that were read are TGTGCCAGCAGTGAAAGGGGGGGAACAGGGGGCTATGAC. Translation: CASSERGGTGGYD. The complete CDR3 protein is CASSERGGTGGYDYTF.

This clone was detected many times. With the read ending 3 residues before the CDR3 end, the germline J gene is used to fill in that end. The chain is built from TRBV5-4 and TRBJ2-1, with 8 bases aligning to TRBD2. V lost 3 bases, J lost 6 bases, and 8 bases stayed unmatched. CDR1 and CDR2 from the germline V gene are SGHNT and YYREEE (reference sequence). This CDR3 has 15 residues. This chain's CDR3 is CASSSAGLVANEQFF. The sequenced part of the CDR3 DNA is TGTGCCAGCAGCTCTGCGGGACTAGTCGCCAATGAG.